Below are 4 T cell receptor beta chains sequenced from a single sample in a study of shared clonotypes between healthy human individuals. Using immunoSEQ multiplex PCR, the repertoire was profiled, and TCRdb retains in-frame clones only, with some absent. The table lists some 680,000 clones, 60% to 75% of them singletons, with 1.5% to 2% in the top ten. Sequences were obtained from memory CD4+ T cells sorted from blood. Subset: CD45RA-negative fraction. These receptors were obtained from a woman in her twenties or thirties in good health.

The chain joins TRBV7-3 to TRBJ2-1, with D unclear. Germline V gives CDR1 SGHTA, CDR2 FQGTGA. There are 15 residues in the CDR3. The germline V and J ends were trimmed by 1 base and 6 bases, with 13 bases remaining between them. The DNA of the CDR3 is TGTGCCAGCAGCTTAAGGGCTAACGGGCGCAATGAGCAGTTCTTC. Translation gives CASSLRANGRNEQFF.

This clone was counted a single time. The V gene is TRBV10-2, the J gene TRBJ2-7; D possibly matches TRBD1 or TRBD2 (7 bases each). The germline CDR1 and CDR2 sequences are WSHSY and SAAADI. The CDR3 is 15 amino acids. Between the trimmed V and J ends, which lost 1 base and 13 bases, there was a span of 23 bases. The CDR3 here is CASSELRLGGGRFYF. In DNA form, the CDR3 reads TGCGCCAGCAGTGAGTTGAGACTAGGGGGCGGGAGATTTTACTTC.

The chain couples TRBV19 to TRBJ1-5, with 7 bases matching TRBD1. With 2 bases clipped from V and 7 bases from J, the junction kept 5 bases outside the gene matches. Germline CDR1 reads LNHDA; CDR2 reads SQIVND (reference sequence). The CDR3 consists of 14 residues. The CDR3 region is CASSIQGGSQPQHF. CDR3 nucleotide sequence: TGTGCCAGTAGTATACAGGGGGGCTCCCAGCCCCAGCATTTT.

The chain combines TRBV5-5 with TRBJ2-7; 7 nucleotides align to TRBD2. This CDR3 comprises 14 residues. Trimming cost V 1 base and J 1 base; bases outside gene matches: 2. CDR1 and CDR2 from the germline V gene are SGHKS and YYEKEE (reference sequence). The CDR3 reads CASSLMGLSYEQYF. The CDR3 DNA sequence: TGTGCCAGCAGCTTGATGGGACTATCCTACGAGCAGTACTTC.